Listed below are T cell receptor beta chains from one sample, sequenced in a study of OX40 agonist ivuxolimab in advanced cancers. TCRdb keeps only in-frame clones here, not all; method: immunoSEQ multiplex PCR. This sample has about 50,000 clones, with approximately 95% found just once. The source was CD4+ or CD8+ T cells sorted from blood, collected in a trial of the OX40 agonist ivuxolimab. The receptors stem from an adult with an advanced solid tumor such as melanoma, head and neck, liver or kidney cancer. CDR3s include the opening cysteine and the closing phenylalanine or tryptophan. The D gene is left open where the match is weak. The size field is filled for only some rows; it gives once, few, many or a size class.

size	J	D	V	CDR3	DNA
.	TRBJ1-2	.	TRBV30	CAFSGWGYTF	TGTGCCTTTTCCGGGTGGGGCTACACCTTC
.	TRBJ1-5	.	TRBV28	CASSPHSSVYSNQPQHF	TGTGCCAGCAGCCCACATTCCTCTGTCTATAGCAATCAGCCCCAGCATTTT
.	TRBJ2-1	.	TRBV4-1	CASSQAEGLSYNEQFF	TGCGCCAGCAGCCAAGCGGAGGGCCTCTCCTACAATGAGCAGTTCTTC
.	TRBJ2-6	TRBD1	TRBV9	CASSVTGLLHSGANVLTF	TGTGCCAGCAGCGTGACAGGGCTTTTACACTCTGGGGCCAACGTCCTGACTTTC
.	TRBJ2-5	.	TRBV5-8	CASSLLVSSKETQYF	TGTGCCAGCAGCTTGTTAGTCTCTTCGAAAGAGACCCAGTACTTC
.	TRBJ2-5	TRBD2	TRBV28	CASSLGLAGVETQYF	TGTGCCAGCAGCCTCGGACTAGCGGGAGTGGAGACCCAGTACTTC
.	TRBJ1-4	.	TRBV6-1	CASSEAPEAVGNEKLFF	TGTGCCAGCAGTGAAGCACCGGAGGCCGTGGGGAATGAAAAACTGTTTTTT
.	TRBJ2-7	TRBD2	TRBV2	CASNRGASGTYEQYF	TGTGCCAGCAACAGAGGGGCTAGCGGAACCTACGAGCAGTACTTC
.	TRBJ2-7	TRBD1	TRBV6-5	CASSADRGLTGEQYF	TGTGCCAGCAGTGCGGACAGGGGGCTTACTGGCGAGCAGTACTTC
.	TRBJ2-1	TRBD2	TRBV14	CASSQERGGRDGHEQFF	TGTGCCAGCAGCCAAGAAAGGGGCGGGAGGGATGGACATGAGCAGTTCTTC
.	TRBJ2-1	.	TRBV28	CASRRASYNEQFF	TGTGCCAGCAGGAGGGCCTCCTACAATGAGCAGTTCTTC
.	TRBJ2-1	.	TRBV13	CASSTRLQGPTSNEQFF	TGTGCCAGCAGCACCCGCCTCCAGGGGCCCACTTCCAATGAGCAGTTCTTC
.	TRBJ2-7	.	TRBV7-8	CASSGSGYEQYF	TGTGCCAGCAGCGGTAGCGGCTACGAGCAGTACTTC
.	TRBJ2-7	TRBD2	TRBV19	CASSPGLPYEQYF	TGTGCCAGTAGTCCGGGACTACCCTACGAGCAGTACTTC
.	TRBJ2-7	TRBD2	TRBV25-1	CASSDSGLAGVFDYEQYF	TGTGCCAGCAGTGACTCGGGACTAGCGGGAGTTTTTGACTACGAGCAGTACTTC
once	TRBJ1-1	.	TRBV30	CAWSVFRGTEAFF	TGTGCCTGGAGTGTATTCCGGGGCACTGAAGCTTTCTTT
.	TRBJ2-3	TRBD2	TRBV18	CASSAGLAGGGDTQYF	TGTGCCAGCTCAGCGGGACTAGCGGGAGGCGGAGATACGCAGTATTTT
.	TRBJ2-7	TRBD1	TRBV27	CASSLSGTGTYEQYF	TGTGCCAGCAGTTTATCGGGGACAGGGACCTACGAGCAGTACTTC
.	TRBJ2-1	TRBD2	TRBV27	CATGTSGRFSYNEQFF	TGTGCCACCGGGACTAGCGGGAGGTTCTCCTACAATGAGCAGTTCTTC
.	TRBJ2-3	.	TRBV7-2	CASSWVGDTQYF	TGTGCCAGCAGCTGGGTCGGGGATACGCAGTATTTT
.	TRBJ2-5	TRBD1	TRBV27	CASSTDRLRETQYF	TGTGCCAGCAGTACGGACAGGCTAAGGGAGACCCAGTACTTC
.	TRBJ2-7	.	TRBV29-1	CSVGGPYEQYF	TGCAGCGTTGGGGGACCCTACGAGCAGTACTTC
.	TRBJ2-1	.	TRBV27	CASSTTLAISSYNEQFF	TGTGCCAGCAGTACGACACTAGCCATCAGCTCCTACAATGAGCAGTTCTTC
.	TRBJ2-7	TRBD2	TRBV2	CASRPGTLGLAGGSSQRNEQYF	TGTGCCAGCAGGCCCGGGACACTTGGACTAGCGGGAGGCTCATCCCAAAGAAACGAGCAGTACTTC
.	TRBJ2-1	TRBD2	TRBV19	CASRWGTSGSEYNEQFF	TGTGCCAGTAGATGGGGGACTAGCGGGAGTGAGTACAATGAGCAGTTCTTC
.	TRBJ1-4	.	TRBV9	CASSVARGINEKLFF	TGTGCCAGCAGCGTAGCGAGAGGGATTAATGAAAAACTGTTTTTT
.	TRBJ2-1	.	TRBV19	CASSGYLGYNEQFF	TGTGCCAGTAGTGGGTACTTAGGGTACAATGAGCAGTTCTTC
once	TRBJ1-1	.	TRBV5-6	CASSSWRLESNLKAFF	TGTGCCAGCAGCTCATGGCGGCTAGAGAGCAATCTGAAAGCTTTCTTT
.	TRBJ1-2	TRBD1	TRBV4-3	CASSQDPPGTVHYGYTF	TGCGCCAGCAGCCAAGACCCCCCCGGGACAGTACACTATGGCTACACCTTC
.	TRBJ1-2	TRBD1	TRBV23-1	CASSVGQGNCGYTF	TGCGCCAGCAGCGTTGGACAGGGGAATTGTGGCTACACCTTC
.	TRBJ2-1	.	TRBV27	CASSLDRGEQFF	TGTGCCAGCAGTTTAGACCGGGGTGAGCAGTTCTTC
.	TRBJ2-5	TRBD1	TRBV6-5	CASSYVTGGSETQYF	TGTGCCAGCAGTTACGTGACAGGGGGTTCGGAGACCCAGTACTTC
medium-sized	TRBJ1-4	.	TRBV7-9	CASSPVGEKLFF	TGTGCCAGCAGCCCGGTGGGCGAAAAACTGTTTTTT
once	TRBJ2-1	TRBD2	TRBV19	CASSIASGSSYNEQFF	TGTGCCAGTAGTATCGCTAGCGGGAGCTCCTACAATGAGCAGTTCTTC
once	TRBJ2-7	TRBD2	TRBV4-3	CASSQAIGREGWYEQYF	TGCGCCAGCAGCCAAGCTATTGGGCGGGAGGGATGGTACGAGCAGTACTTC
.	TRBJ2-1	.	TRBV5-4	CASSLVLSNEQFF	TGTGCCAGCAGCCTCGTACTGAGTAATGAGCAGTTCTTC
once	TRBJ2-7	.	TRBV4-1	CASSQAPPYVQYF	TGCGCCAGCAGCCAAGCCCCCCCCTACGTGCAGTACTTC
.	TRBJ1-1	.	TRBV10-3	CAISESATEAFF	TGTGCCATCAGTGAATCGGCCACTGAAGCTTTCTTT
.	TRBJ1-1	.	TRBV28	CASSWAAEAFF	TGTGCCAGCAGTTGGGCGGCTGAAGCTTTCTTT
medium-sized	TRBJ1-2	.	TRBV28	CASSLLGAYYGYTF	TGTGCCAGCAGTTTATTGGGGGCGTACTATGGCTACACCTTC
once	TRBJ1-1	.	TRBV19	CASTPWTENTEAFF	TGTGCCAGTACCCCCTGGACGGAGAACACTGAAGCTTTCTTT
.	TRBJ2-2	.	TRBV5-1	CASSLYQANTGELFF	TGCGCCAGCAGCTTGTATCAGGCGAACACCGGGGAGCTGTTTTTT
.	TRBJ1-5	TRBD1	TRBV27	CASSSLGQGAGKPQHF	TGTGCCAGCAGTTCATTGGGACAGGGGGCCGGGAAGCCCCAGCATTTT
.	TRBJ1-1	.	TRBV27	CASSLFSQDTEAFF	TGTGCCAGCAGTTTATTTAGCCAGGACACTGAAGCTTTCTTT
.	TRBJ1-2	TRBD1	TRBV28	CASSGTGEVYYGYTF	TGTGCCAGCAGTGGGACAGGGGAGGTTTACTATGGCTACACCTTC
.	TRBJ1-4	.	TRBV10-2	CASSPRYRDQEKLFF	TGCGCCAGCAGTCCCAGATACAGGGATCAAGAAAAACTGTTTTTT
.	TRBJ2-1	.	TRBV15	CATSMGQGTFF	TGTGCCACCAGCATGGGGCAGGGGACGTTCTTC
.	TRBJ2-3	TRBD2	TRBV11-2	CASSPWGGGPDTQYF	TGTGCCAGCAGCCCCTGGGGGGGAGGGCCAGATACGCAGTATTTT
.	TRBJ2-7	TRBD2	TRBV4-1	CASSLLRGGRHSYEQYF	TGCGCCAGCAGCCTCCTTAGGGGCGGGAGGCATTCCTACGAGCAGTACTTC
.	TRBJ2-3	TRBD1	TRBV29-1	CSVETGESSDTQYF	TGCAGCGTGGAGACAGGGGAGAGCTCAGATACGCAGTATTTT
once	TRBJ1-5	.	TRBV7-9	CASSRPGYNQPQHF	TGTGCCAGCAGTCGACCCGGCTACAATCAGCCCCAGCATTTT
.	TRBJ1-5	.	TRBV9	CASSGPGHPNQPQHF	TGTGCCAGCAGCGGTCCGGGACACCCCAATCAGCCCCAGCATTTT
.	TRBJ2-3	.	TRBV9	CASSSPGVMQAQYF	TGTGCCAGCAGCTCTCCGGGGGTGATGCAAGCGCAGTATTTT
.	TRBJ2-7	TRBD1	TRBV4-1	CASSPTGPSYEQYF	TGCGCCAGCAGCCCGACAGGGCCCTCCTACGAGCAGTACTTC
.	TRBJ2-2	.	TRBV7-3	CASSLGVGLASTGELFF	TGTGCCAGCAGCTTAGGTGTGGGCCTAGCCTCCACCGGGGAGCTGTTTTTT
.	TRBJ2-2	.	TRBV7-8	CASSLPPSSNTGELFF	TGTGCCAGCAGCTTACCCCCTTCCTCCAACACCGGGGAGCTGTTTTTT
.	TRBJ1-6	.	TRBV10-3	CAISAGWDSPLHF	TGTGCCATCAGTGCGGGTTGGGATTCACCCCTCCACTTT
.	TRBJ1-2	.	TRBV4-1	CASSQDPTDNYGYTF	TGCGCCAGCAGCCAAGATCCCACCGATAACTATGGCTACACCTTC
.	TRBJ2-7	.	TRBV7-9	CASSILQGNGYEQYF	TGTGCCAGCAGCATCCTCCAGGGAAACGGCTACGAGCAGTACTTC
.	TRBJ2-7	.	TRBV7-9	CASSPMDRTYEQYF	TGTGCCAGCAGCCCCATGGACAGAACCTACGAGCAGTACTTC